A selection of T cell receptor beta chains follows, all from one sample in a study of cytomegalovirus exposure and HLA in healthy donors. This table comes from immunoSEQ multiplex PCR, and its TCRdb copy is limited to in-frame clones, with some not included. The data show approximately 190,000 clones, with 65% to 85% seen just once and roughly 0.1% held by the top ten. Sequencing was carried out using PBMCs. The receptors originated from a boy between 2 and 10 years old in good health and CMV-seronegative. Each CDR3 is given with its conserved first and last residue. Fields, in order: V gene, J gene, D gene, CDR3 length, clone size, CDR3 protein. D genes are given only for firm matches. Expanded clones get a size class; other rows say once, few or many, or leave the size out.

v_call: TRBV11-1
j_call: TRBJ2-2
d_call: NA
cdr3_length: 13
clone_size: few
cdr3_aa: CASQQGWAGELFF

v_call: TRBV30
j_call: TRBJ1-6
d_call: NA
cdr3_length: 14
clone_size: NA
cdr3_aa: CAWTPGNYNSPLHF

v_call: TRBV2
j_call: TRBJ1-2
d_call: NA
cdr3_length: 14
clone_size: NA
cdr3_aa: CASRLRGGNYGYTF

v_call: TRBV18
j_call: TRBJ2-5
d_call: NA
cdr3_length: 14
clone_size: NA
cdr3_aa: CASSPYRDKETQYF

v_call: TRBV7-9
j_call: TRBJ1-6
d_call: NA
cdr3_length: 15
clone_size: NA
cdr3_aa: CASQLPGLLNSPLHF

v_call: TRBV7-9
j_call: NA
d_call: NA
cdr3_length: 15
clone_size: NA
cdr3_aa: CASSLVGGAAYEQYF

v_call: TRBV4-1
j_call: TRBJ1-6
d_call: TRBD1
cdr3_length: 14
clone_size: NA
cdr3_aa: CASSQDRGNSPLHF

v_call: TRBV5-1
j_call: NA
d_call: NA
cdr3_length: 15
clone_size: NA
cdr3_aa: CASSSRGTYPYEQYF

v_call: TRBV29-1
j_call: TRBJ1-2
d_call: TRBD1
cdr3_length: 14
clone_size: few
cdr3_aa: CSVAERRQGGGYTF

v_call: TRBV7-6
j_call: TRBJ2-5
d_call: TRBD1
cdr3_length: 17
clone_size: NA
cdr3_aa: CASSLGQGLNLKETQYF

v_call: TRBV5-6
j_call: TRBJ2-7
d_call: TRBD1
cdr3_length: 15
clone_size: few
cdr3_aa: CASSSKDRGWYEQYF

v_call: TRBV28
j_call: TRBJ2-1
d_call: NA
cdr3_length: 13
clone_size: once
cdr3_aa: CASSLTVRKEQFF

v_call: TRBV4-3
j_call: TRBJ2-1
d_call: NA
cdr3_length: 15
clone_size: once
cdr3_aa: CASSQDLGLYNEQFF

v_call: TRBV5-4
j_call: TRBJ1-1
d_call: TRBD1
cdr3_length: 13
clone_size: NA
cdr3_aa: CASSRDSNTEAFF

v_call: TRBV7-2
j_call: TRBJ2-2
d_call: NA
cdr3_length: 16
clone_size: NA
cdr3_aa: CASSTDSGGGTGELFF

v_call: TRBV21-1
j_call: TRBJ1-2
d_call: NA
cdr3_length: 14
clone_size: NA
cdr3_aa: CASSTQGAPCGYTF

v_call: TRBV7-2
j_call: TRBJ2-7
d_call: NA
cdr3_length: 15
clone_size: NA
cdr3_aa: CASSLDRSPSYEQYF

v_call: TRBV6-5
j_call: TRBJ1-1
d_call: TRBD1
cdr3_length: 16
clone_size: NA
cdr3_aa: CASSSRTGDPYEEAFF

v_call: TRBV4-2
j_call: TRBJ1-1
d_call: TRBD1
cdr3_length: 15
clone_size: NA
cdr3_aa: CASSQAGQGPTEAFF

v_call: TRBV10-3
j_call: TRBJ2-7
d_call: TRBD1
cdr3_length: 15
clone_size: NA
cdr3_aa: CAISRSADRGDEQYF

v_call: TRBV7-9
j_call: TRBJ1-1
d_call: TRBD1
cdr3_length: 16
clone_size: few
cdr3_aa: CASSLADRGPRTEAFF

v_call: TRBV5-1
j_call: TRBJ2-1
d_call: NA
cdr3_length: 14
clone_size: NA
cdr3_aa: CASSRPGLYNEQFF

v_call: TRBV5-1
j_call: TRBJ2-5
d_call: TRBD2
cdr3_length: 17
clone_size: NA
cdr3_aa: CASSYLPTSGGGETQYF

v_call: TRBV2
j_call: TRBJ2-5
d_call: TRBD2
cdr3_length: 15
clone_size: NA
cdr3_aa: CASSDLAGGLETQYF

v_call: TRBV7-9
j_call: TRBJ2-1
d_call: NA
cdr3_length: 13
clone_size: once
cdr3_aa: CASSLLSGNEQFF

v_call: TRBV5-6
j_call: TRBJ2-1
d_call: NA
cdr3_length: 16
clone_size: NA
cdr3_aa: CASSPGGRGSYNEQFF

v_call: TRBV7-2
j_call: TRBJ1-3
d_call: TRBD1
cdr3_length: 16
clone_size: NA
cdr3_aa: CASSLNYRGSGNTIYF

v_call: TRBV15
j_call: TRBJ1-1
d_call: NA
cdr3_length: 14
clone_size: NA
cdr3_aa: CATRNWRVSTEAFF

v_call: TRBV7-2
j_call: TRBJ2-3
d_call: NA
cdr3_length: 19
clone_size: NA
cdr3_aa: CASSLARGSKGGVSDTQYF